The 7 T cell receptor beta chains below all came from one sample that was sequenced in a study of T cells in Graves' hyperthyroidism and ophthalmopathy. Amplification targeted TCR beta CDR3 regions from RNA transcripts. The HTBI primer set was used in a first-round RT-PCR of the TCR CDR3. TCRdb re-derived calls from the multiplex PCR reads in MiXCR, one entry per CDR3 protein. Among hundreds of thousands of distinct CDR3 sequences listed, around 19% were seen once. Sequencing was done on a sample of blood. The receptors come from a woman aged 50 to 65 with Graves' hyperthyroidism that later progressed to Graves' ophthalmopathy.

Only a few counts were recorded for this clonotype. The V call is TRBV4-1, the J call TRBJ1-5, with D possibly being TRBD1 (5 bases). Germline V gene data show CDR1 as MGHRA and CDR2 as YSYEKL. The CDR3 has 16 residues. V shed 2 bases and J shed 2 bases, with 13 bases lying between them. In DNA form, the CDR3 reads TGCGCCAGCAGCCAACGGAGGGACGGGGGCAATCAGCCCCAGCATTTT. Its protein product is CASSQRRDGGNQPQHF.

J is TRBJ2-1 and V is TRBV25-1, with 8 bases lining up with TRBD1. The J segment lost 5 bases and the V segment lost 1 base, leaving 7 bases of the junction unmatched. The CDR3 spans 16 residues. Per the germline V gene, CDR1 is MGHDK and CDR2 is SYGVNS. CDR3: CASSESGTGRNNEQFF. The CDR3 DNA sequence: TGTGCCAGCAGTGAATCCGGGACAGGTAGAAACAATGAGCAGTTCTTC.

This clonotype was observed at least ten times. The chain links TRBV7-9 to TRBJ2-1, with 9 bases lining up with TRBD2. CDR1 SEHNR and CDR2 FQNEAQ come from the germline V gene (reference sequence). The V and J ends lost 4 bases and 1 base, in that order; junction bases with no gene match: 8. The CDR3 runs 17 residues. CDR3 in DNA: TGTGCCAGCAGCTACGGTGCGGGGGGGCCGTCCTACAATGAGCAGTTCTTC. This gives the protein CASSYGAGGPSYNEQFF.

The V and J genes are TRBV11-2 and TRBJ1-5; D gene unclear. CDR3 length: 15 residues. V lost 1 base and J 1 base, leaving 8 bases between the germline ends. From germline, CDR1 is SGHAT and CDR2 FQNNGV. The CDR3 is CASSLVLSSNQPQHF. The CDR3 DNA sequence: TGTGCCAGCAGCTTAGTTCTATCGAGCAATCAGCCCCAGCATTTT.

This clonotype has a handful of counts. The genes are TRBV12-3 or TRBV12-4 and TRBJ2-1; 8 nucleotides match TRBD2. The trim removed 7 bases at V and 7 bases at J, leaving 12 bases unmatched. The CDR3 consists of 15 residues. As DNA, the CDR3 is TGTGCCAGCATCAGTGTCGGGGGGGGCCGTAATGAGCAGTTCTTC. This translates into CASISVGGGRNEQFF.

In its sample, this clonotype was seen a few times. Written as DNA, the CDR3 is TGTGCCAGCAGTTGGACAGGGAAGGCAGACATTCAGTACTTC. This gives the protein CASSWTGKADIQYF. The chain carries TRBV6-1 and TRBJ2-4, with 8 positions matching TRBD1. Trimming cost V 5 bases and J 8 bases; bases outside gene matches: 8. Germline-derived CDR1 and CDR2 are MNHNS and SASEGT. This CDR3 is built from 14 residues.

CDR3 region: CASSLDDESPLHF. Here the CDR3 DNA reads TGCGCCAGCAGCTTGGATGACGAGTCACCCCTCCACTTT. V gene TRBV5-1 combines with J gene TRBJ1-6; D remains ambiguous. CDR1 and CDR2 (germline): SGHRS, YFSETQ. Trimming removed 0 bases at V and 10 bases at J, with 8 bases between. This CDR3 is 13 amino acids long.